A selection of T cell receptor beta chains follows, all from one sample in a study of T-cell reconstitution after alpha-beta-depleted transplantation in children. TCRdb ran MiXCR on the PCR reads and lists one entry per CDR3 protein. The top ten hold roughly 5% of the sample, which has approximately 800,000 distinct CDR3 sequences, around 15% seen once. Specimen: PBMCs, mostly from graft donor cells, collected 360 days after TCRalphabeta/CD19-depleted stem cell transplant. The receptors here all came from a male patient younger than 18 who had a stem cell transplant for acute lymphoblastic leukemia, so the T cells may come from the graft donor. Both conserved end residues are part of each CDR3. D genes are given only for firm matches. Where a row states a size, it is once, few, many or the class of an expanded clone; other rows omit it.

clone size	V gene	J gene	D gene	CDR3 DNA	CDR3 protein
NA	TRBV12-3/TRBV12-4	TRBJ1-5	TRBD1	TGTGCCAGCACCCTGACAGGGAACAGTCAGCCCCAGCATTTT	CASTLTGNSQPQHF
many	TRBV4-2	TRBJ2-7	TRBD2	TGTGCCAGCAGCCAAGATCCGGGGGGGTCCTCCTACGAGCAGTACTTC	CASSQDPGGSSYEQYF
NA	TRBV12-3/TRBV12-4	TRBJ2-1	NA	TGTGCCAGCAGTTTAGCGGCAGGGGTGACTAATTTCTTC	CASSLAAGVTNFF
NA	TRBV28	TRBJ2-3	NA	TGTGCCAGCAGCCCCCTGAATACGCAGTATTTT	CASSPLNTQYF
few	TRBV20-1	TRBJ2-5	NA	TGCAGTGCCGACCTCCAGGGGAACCCCCAAGAGACCCAGTACTTC	CSADLQGNPQETQYF
few	TRBV29-1	TRBJ2-1	TRBD2	TGCAGCGACCTCTGGACTAGCGGCTACAATGAGCAGTTCTTC	CSDLWTSGYNEQFF
NA	TRBV7-8	TRBJ2-1	TRBD2	TGTGCCAGCAGCCAGACTTCCCTAGCGGGGCTTCGCAATGAGCAGTTCTTC	CASSQTSLAGLRNEQFF
NA	TRBV25-1	TRBJ2-2	NA	TGTGCCAGCAGCCCGTTTCACCCCGGGCCATCTCGGGGCACCGGGGAGCTGTTTTTT	CASSPFHPGPSRGTGELFF
many	TRBV12-3/TRBV12-4	TRBJ2-2	NA	TGTGCCAGCAGTTTCATAATCGGGGAGCTGTTTTTT	CASSFIIGELFF
many	TRBV5-1	TRBJ1-3	NA	TGCGCCAGCAGTCGAGGAAACACCATATATTTT	CASSRGNTIYF
few	TRBV11-2	TRBJ2-1	TRBD2	TGTGCCAGCAGCTTATACCGCTGGGGGACTAGCGGGAGGAATGAGCAGTTCTTC	CASSLYRWGTSGRNEQFF
NA	TRBV7-8	TRBJ2-5	NA	TGTGCCAGCAGCTTAGCAGGGATCCAGACCCAGTACTTC	CASSLAGIQTQYF
NA	TRBV6-5	TRBJ2-7	NA	TGTGCCAGCAGTTACCACACCAAGGATTTACAGGGTAGGGAGCAGTACTTC	CASSYHTKDLQGREQYF
NA	TRBV7-8	TRBJ1-5	NA	TGTGCCAGCAGCTTAGAACGGGGGTACCGTCAGCCCCAGCATTTT	CASSLERGYRQPQHF
NA	TRBV7-9	TRBJ2-1	NA	TGTGCCAGCAGCTTAGTTGGGCAGGGCGATGAGCAGTTCTTC	CASSLVGQGDEQFF
few	TRBV10-3	TRBJ2-1	TRBD1	TGTGCCATCAGGACAGGGGACGGTGAGCAGTTCTTC	CAIRTGDGEQFF
few	TRBV4-1	TRBJ2-1	NA	TGCGCCAGCAGCCAAGTGGCGGGCTTAAACAATGAGCAGTTCTTC	CASSQVAGLNNEQFF
many	TRBV12-3/TRBV12-4	TRBJ2-1	NA	TGTGCCAGCAGTTTGGATAGAGGCGGGCGCGATGAGCAGTTCTTC	CASSLDRGGRDEQFF
NA	TRBV7-3	TRBJ2-1	TRBD2	TGTGCCAGCAGCGAAACGGGGAGCGGGAGGGGTCTCGATGAGCAGTTCTTC	CASSETGSGRGLDEQFF
NA	TRBV9	TRBJ2-7	NA	TGTGCCAGCAGCGTAGATCCCCAGGGCAACTCCTACGAGCAGTACTTC	CASSVDPQGNSYEQYF
few	TRBV5-1	TRBJ2-5	NA	TGCGCCAGCAGCTTGATCAGTTTTATTAAAGAGACCCAGTACTTC	CASSLISFIKETQYF
NA	TRBV5-5	TRBJ2-2	NA	TGTGCCAGCAGCTTGGGCTGGTTTCGGAACACCGGGGAGCTGTTTTTT	CASSLGWFRNTGELFF
many	TRBV5-5	TRBJ2-5	NA	TGTGCCAGCAGCTCCTGGTACCAAGAGACCCAGTACTTC	CASSSWYQETQYF
NA	TRBV20-1	TRBJ2-3	TRBD2	TGCAGTGCTAGAGACTTGACTAGCGGGAGGGCAGATACGCAGTATTTT	CSARDLTSGRADTQYF
NA	TRBV18	TRBJ2-5	NA	TGTGCCAGCTCATCGTTAGGGACCAACCAAGAGACCCAGTACTTC	CASSSLGTNQETQYF
once	TRBV12-3/TRBV12-4	TRBJ2-7	NA	TGTGCCAGCAGTACTCTCTCCTACGAGCAGTACTTC	CASSTLSYEQYF
NA	TRBV4-1	TRBJ1-1	TRBD1	TGCGCCAGCAGCCAAGGAGGGACAGCGAACACTGAAGCTTTCTTT	CASSQGGTANTEAFF
NA	TRBV5-1	TRBJ2-5	NA	TGCGCCAGCAGCTTCCGACAGACACAAGGACTTCAAGAGACCCAGTACTTC	CASSFRQTQGLQETQYF
NA	TRBV14	TRBJ2-7	NA	TGTGCCAGCAGCCAAGATGGCGTTTCCCGCTACGAGCAGTACTTC	CASSQDGVSRYEQYF
few	TRBV2	TRBJ2-1	TRBD2	TGTGCCAGCATTGCTACTAGCGGGCCACACAATGAGCAGTTCTTC	CASIATSGPHNEQFF
NA	TRBV7-3	TRBJ2-3	TRBD1	TGTGCCAGCAGCCCGTTTGACAGGGGTACAGATACGCAGTATTTT	CASSPFDRGTDTQYF
NA	TRBV29-1	TRBJ2-7	NA	TGCAGCGTTGACCGCGGGGCTAGCTCCTACGAGCAGTACTTC	CSVDRGASSYEQYF
few	TRBV27	TRBJ2-7	TRBD2	TGTGCCAGCAGTCCCCTAGGACTAGCCCAGCAGTACTTC	CASSPLGLAQQYF
NA	TRBV7-9	TRBJ2-1	TRBD2	TGTGCCAGCAGCTTTAGCGACGGGAGGGCCAAAAATGAGCAGTTCTTC	CASSFSDGRAKNEQFF
few	TRBV5-1	TRBJ2-7	TRBD2	TGCGCCAGCAGCTTGGGGGGGACTAGCGGAGAATACGAGCAGTACTTC	CASSLGGTSGEYEQYF
few	TRBV20-1	TRBJ2-1	TRBD2	TGCAGTGCTAGAGGACGGGAGGGCCAGTACAATGAGCAGTTCTTC	CSARGREGQYNEQFF
few	TRBV6-5	TRBJ1-1	TRBD1	TGTGCCAGCAGTTACGGGAGGACAGGGGAAGCTTTCTTT	CASSYGRTGEAFF
NA	TRBV12-3/TRBV12-4	TRBJ1-2	NA	TGTGCCAGCAGGGCCGCGGAGCGGGAAAACGGCTACACCTTC	CASRAAERENGYTF
few	TRBV9	TRBJ2-3	TRBD2	TGTGCCAGCAGCCCAGGGGGGACTAGCGCTTACAATACGCAGTATTTT	CASSPGGTSAYNTQYF
NA	TRBV4-1	TRBJ1-4	TRBD1	TGCGCCAGCAGCCACCTATCACAGGGGAAGAAGAAAAAACTGTTTTTT	CASSHLSQGKKKKLFF
few	TRBV21-1	TRBJ2-7	NA	TGTGCCAGCAGCAAAGGGGGACAGGGGGGAACTCGGTCCTACGAGCAGTACTTC	CASSKGGQGGTRSYEQYF
NA	TRBV7-7	TRBJ2-2	TRBD1	TGTGCCAGCAGCCGGGACAGCCGTAACACCGGGGAGCTGTTTTTT	CASSRDSRNTGELFF
many	TRBV3-1	TRBJ2-5	TRBD2	TGTGCCAGCAGCCAAGAAGGACTAGCGCGTAAGACCCAGTACTTC	CASSQEGLARKTQYF
NA	TRBV7-7	TRBJ2-7	TRBD1	TGTGCCAGCAGCTTAGAGGCAGGGGGCTACTACGAGCAGTACTTC	CASSLEAGGYYEQYF
few	TRBV5-1	TRBJ2-7	TRBD1	TGCGCCAGCAGCTTGGGGACAGGGCCCAACTACGAGCAGTACTTC	CASSLGTGPNYEQYF
NA	TRBV10-3	TRBJ1-5	NA	TGTGCCATCAGCAGACAAAGCAATCAGCCCCAGCATTTT	CAISRQSNQPQHF
few	TRBV2	TRBJ2-1	TRBD2	TGTGCCAGCAGTTCCGGGACTAGCGGATCTCTTTCCTACAATGAGCAGTTCTTC	CASSSGTSGSLSYNEQFF
many	TRBV5-5	TRBJ2-5	NA	TGTGCCAGCAGCCTTCCCAAAGGGAGTAGCAACTTC	CASSLPKGSSNF
many	TRBV7-9	TRBJ2-3	TRBD1	TGTGCCAGCAGCTTAAGGGGGACAGCCACAGATACGCAGTATTTT	CASSLRGTATDTQYF
NA	TRBV27	TRBJ2-1	TRBD1	TGTGCCAGCACCGACGGGACAGGGGACTTCTACAATGAGCAGTTCTTC	CASTDGTGDFYNEQFF
NA	TRBV5-1	TRBJ2-7	TRBD1	TGCGCCAGCAGCGTAGACAGGGGAAGCGAGCAGTACTTC	CASSVDRGSEQYF
once	TRBV7-3	TRBJ2-1	TRBD2	TGTGCCAGCAGCTCCGGACGACTAGCGGGACTTCAGAACAATGAGCAGTTCTTC	CASSSGRLAGLQNNEQFF
NA	TRBV19	TRBJ2-3	NA	TGTGCCAGTAGTATGGGTTACCTCACAGATACGCAGTATTTT	CASSMGYLTDTQYF
NA	TRBV6-4	TRBJ1-4	NA	TGTGCCAGCAGTGGGCCGGGACCACTAAATGAAAAACTGTTTTTT	CASSGPGPLNEKLFF
NA	TRBV5-1	TRBJ2-1	TRBD2	TGCGCCAGCAGCAAACGTGGGACTACCTCCTACAATGAGCAGTTCTTC	CASSKRGTTSYNEQFF
few	TRBV5-1	TRBJ2-5	NA	TGCGCCAGCAGCCAGGGAAAAGGGACCCAGTACTTC	CASSQGKGTQYF
NA	TRBV29-1	TRBJ2-5	NA	TGCAGCGTCTACATTCCACCGGGCCCCCAAGAGACCCAGTACTTC	CSVYIPPGPQETQYF